This T cell receptor (beta chain) was found in a study of blood T cell repertoires in COVID-19 (dated by TCRdb to about 2020). With regard to the full study: The collaborator samples originated in the United States, Italy and Spain and spanned the acute and convalescent phases of COVID-19. The prospective study material was composed of cDNA or gDNA derived from T cells, B-cell-depleted T cells, or PBMCs. The dataset comprised deeply sampled blood TCRbeta repertoires from subjects exposed to, actively infected with, or recovered from COVID-19. The repertoires were made available in a free public database intended to serve as a resource for research on the immune response to SARS-CoV-2. The samples were drawn from two sources: the first 160 participants of the ongoing ImmuneRACE study, and 1,254 subjects contributed by 6 global collaborators. Sample metadata almost always included a de-identified subject ID, COVID-19 status, age in years and sex. Where HLA class I and class II types were available, the types were taken from metadata supplied by the sample provider, not from assay-based typing.

A note on this clone: The antigen this receptor binds is unknown. No quality values exist for individual bases; no much larger clone is one base distant.

Whole blood was collected in K2EDTA tubes by collaborating institutions according to the institutions' own protocols. For TCRbeta analysis, collaborators shipped samples in one of three forms: frozen whole blood, isolated PBMCs, or DNA extracted from either of those sample types. TCRbeta CDR3 regions were amplified from genomic DNA by means of the immunoSEQ Assay, a bias-controlled multiplex PCR. In the original analysis: Nucleated cell counts per sample were estimated from amplification of reference gene primers within the assay. To quantify the absolute abundance of each unique TCRbeta CDR3 rearrangement, sequence reads were collapsed and filtered. For each sample, productive Simpson clonality was calculated as the square root of Simpson's diversity index over productive rearrangements. TCRdb holds this immuneACCESS table with in-frame rearrangements only. Some clones are missing; in checked studies, unresolved V genes explain under half, and the rest has no known cause. Clone size and the V and J calls come from that table; the DNA yielded D and trimming. In this sample the table shows roughly 250,000 clones, more than 85% of which occur a single time. Around 0.8% of the sample belongs to the ten largest clones.

Results the study describes overall, beyond this receptor: How much clinical and demographic metadata was included differed by source and by participant, and the metadata was provided uncurated.

The clonotype was recovered from a man under 40 with acute or convalescent COVID-19. What was sequenced was peripheral blood.

In nucleotide form, the sequence is TGTGCCTGGAGGGGTGTGGGGGCCCAAGAGACCCAGTACTTC. This encodes CAWRGVGAQETQYF. The sequence joins TRBV30 to TRBJ2-5; TRBD1 is possibly the D segment (6 matching bases). Counted from cysteine to phenylalanine, this CDR3 has 14 amino acids. Only the CDR3 DNA stays, 42 bases, in frame from base 1. Trimming at the junction amounts to 3 bases on V and 1 base on J, and the germline ends lie 12 bases apart. Per the germline V gene (reference sequence), GTSNPN is the CDR1 and SVGIG is the CDR2.